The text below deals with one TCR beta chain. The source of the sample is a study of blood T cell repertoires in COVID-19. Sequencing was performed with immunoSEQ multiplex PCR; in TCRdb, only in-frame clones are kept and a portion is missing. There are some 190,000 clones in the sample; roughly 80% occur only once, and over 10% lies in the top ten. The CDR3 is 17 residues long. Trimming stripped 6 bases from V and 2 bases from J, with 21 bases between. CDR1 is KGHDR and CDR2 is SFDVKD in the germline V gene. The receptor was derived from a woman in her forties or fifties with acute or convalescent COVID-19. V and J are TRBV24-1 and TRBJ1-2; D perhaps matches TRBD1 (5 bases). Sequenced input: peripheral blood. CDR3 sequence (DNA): TGTGCCACCAGTCCAGGGCCTCACATGATGATAAACTATGGCTACACCTTC. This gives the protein CATSPGPHMMINYGYTF.